The 15 T cell receptor beta chains in this list originate from one sample, sequenced in a study of cytomegalovirus exposure and HLA in healthy donors. The PCR ran on 60 Vbeta and 13 Jbeta primers. Sequenced by immunoSEQ multiplex PCR; TCRdb stores in-frame clones only, minus some. The sample records fewer than 150,000 clones, 66% being singletons. Sequencing was carried out using PBMCs. These receptors originate from a human donor in good health.

For the CDR3, the DNA is TGCGCCAGCAGCCCAACGGTGGGACAGGGCCTATACAATGAGCAGTTCTTC. It encodes CASSPTVGQGLYNEQFF. V usage is TRBV4-3 and J usage is TRBJ2-1, with 9 bases fitting TRBD1. CDR3 length: 17 residues. Germline loops: CDR1 LGHNA, CDR2 YSLEER. V trimming: 4 bases; J trimming: 4 bases; junction bases outside the gene matches: 11.

CDR3 DNA sequence: TGTGCCAGCAGCTTAGTGCGGGGTTACTCCTACGAGCAGTACTTC. Translated: CASSLVRGYSYEQYF. The genes are TRBV7-2 and TRBJ2-7; the D gene is possibly TRBD2 (6 bases). The germline V gene has CDR1 SGHTA and CDR2 FQGNSA. V lost 1 base and J lost 0, with 10 bases in between. The CDR3 loop spans 15 amino acids.

This sequence joins TRBV29-1 and TRBJ2-1; the D is unclear. The CDR3 is 12 amino acids. V was pared by 4 bases and J by 1 base, with 5 bases between. CDR1 and CDR2 (germline): SQVTM, ANQGSEA. The CDR3 sequence: CSVAYSYNEQFF. CDR3 DNA: TGCAGCGTTGCCTATTCCTACAATGAGCAGTTCTTC.

This chain links TRBV9 with TRBJ2-1; TRBD2 is a possible D gene (6 bases). V gave up 3 bases and J gave up 6 bases, with 13 bases separating them. Germline V gives CDR1 SGDLS, CDR2 YYNGEE. The CDR3 totals 14 residues. CDR3: CASSARGTPNEQFF. CDR3 DNA sequence: TGTGCCAGCAGCGCCCGCGGGACTCCCAATGAGCAGTTCTTC.

This clone has just one count. V and J are TRBV15 and TRBJ2-4, with 10 bases lining up with TRBD1. The CDR3 consists of 14 residues. V lost 3 bases and J lost 7; bases outside the gene matches: 3. Per germline, CDR1 LNHNV and CDR2 YYDKDF (reference sequence). CDR3 in DNA: TGTGCCACCAGCAGGGACAGGGGGTATAACATTCAGTACTTC. Translating it yields CATSRDRGYNIQYF.

This clone has more than one count but fewer than ten. The CDR3 reads CASRGAGSTDTQYF. DNA for the CDR3: TGTGCCAGCAGAGGAGCGGGGAGCACAGATACGCAGTATTTT. The gene calls are TRBV28 and TRBJ2-3, with 7 nucleotides matching TRBD2. V lost 6 bases, J lost 0 bases, and 3 bases stayed unmatched. The length of the CDR3 is 14 residues. Germline V gene sequence: CDR1 MDHEN, CDR2 SYDVKM.

J is TRBJ2-7 and V is TRBV7-2, with 10 bases fitting TRBD2. The V gene's germline CDR1 is SGHTA and CDR2 FQGNSA. The CDR3 is 15 amino acids. The V segment lost 4 bases and the J segment 3 bases; nucleotides outside the gene matches: 6. The CDR3 bases are TGTGCCAGCAGCTCGGTCGCTAGCGGGAGCTACGAGCAGTACTTC. Its translation is CASSSVASGSYEQYF.

The chain joins TRBV5-1 to TRBJ2-1; weak D call: TRBD2 (5 bases). CDR3 length: 12 residues. The V gene's germline CDR1 is SGHRS and CDR2 YFSETQ. Trimming removed 2 bases at V and 10 bases at J, with 10 bases between. CDR3 sequence (DNA): TGCGCCAGCAGCTTAACACTAGAAGAGCAGTTCTTC. It yields the protein CASSLTLEEQFF. The full variable domain, with the rest looked up from reference TRBV5-1 and TRBJ2-1, is KAGVTQTPRYLIKTRGQQVTLSCSPISGHRSVSWYQQTPGQGLQFLFEYFSETQRNKGNFPGRFSGRQFSNSRSEMNVSTLELGDSALYLCASSLTLEEQFFGPGTRLTVL.

The chain uses TRBV4-2 and TRBJ2-2, with 10 bases matching TRBD1. This CDR3 region has 15 residues. J was trimmed by 5 bases and V by 4 bases; bases with no gene match: 4. CDR1 is LGHNA and CDR2 is YNFKEQ in the germline V gene. DNA for the CDR3: TGTGCCAGCAGCCGGGTGGACAGGGGGACCGGGGAGCTGTTTTTT. Amino acids: CASSRVDRGTGELFF.

The chain employs TRBV15 and TRBJ2-3, with D hard to call. Germline-derived CDR1 and CDR2 are LNHNV and YYDKDF (reference sequence). V was clipped by 5 bases and J by 5 bases, with 17 bases between them. CDR3 length: 15 amino acids. CDR3 DNA: TGTGCCACCAGCCAGAGTCATCATGGCGGAGATACGCAGTATTTT. Its translation: CATSQSHHGGDTQYF.

This clone appeared a few times. The chain links TRBV28 to TRBJ2-5; possibly TRBD1 for D (6 bases). The V and J ends lost 5 bases and 4 bases respectively, with 17 bases between them. The CDR3 extends over 15 amino acids. Germline V gene sequence: CDR1 MDHEN, CDR2 SYDVKM. CDR3: CASSPTQQGGETQYF. The CDR3, as DNA: TGTGCCAGCAGTCCAACGCAACAAGGGGGAGAGACCCAGTACTTC. Complete variable domain (other parts from reference TRBV28 and TRBJ2-5): DVKVTQSSRYLVKRTGEKVFLECVQDMDHENMFWYRQDPGLGLRLIYFSYDVKMKEKGDIPEGYSVSREKKERFSLILESASTNQTSMYLCASSPTQQGGETQYFGPGTRLLVL.

This chain uses TRBV7-9 with TRBJ2-7; 7 bases agree with TRBD1. The germline V gene encodes CDR1 SEHNR and CDR2 FQNEAQ (reference sequence). This CDR3 is built from 16 residues. After removal of 5 bases from V and 1 base from J, the junction contained 11 bases not matched to a gene. Here the CDR3 DNA reads TGTGCCAGCAGCGATAGCATGACAGGGCTTTCCTACGAGCAGTACTTC. It specifies CASSDSMTGLSYEQYF.

The table lists this clone with a few counts. J is TRBJ2-3 and V is TRBV28; 8 nucleotides match TRBD2. V shed 10 bases and J 2 bases; nucleotides not matched to a gene: 17. The CDR3 extends over 17 amino acids. CDR1 is MDHEN, CDR2 SYDVKM, per germline. The CDR3 DNA reads TGTGCCACCGATCCCCCAAGCGGGAGCACACACACAGATACGCAGTATTTT. The encoded protein is CATDPPSGSTHTDTQYF.

This sequence joins TRBV5-4 and TRBJ2-6; D is unresolved. This CDR3 has 15 amino acids. CDR1 is SGHNT and CDR2 is YYREEE in the germline V gene (reference sequence). V dropped 4 bases and J dropped 4 bases, with 12 bases sitting between them. CDR3 in DNA: TGTGCCAGCAGCACCGAGTTGCCCGGGGCCAACGTCCTGACTTTC. The encoded protein is CASSTELPGANVLTF.

CDR3 residues: CASSSATSSYNEQFF. CDR3 nucleotides: TGTGCCAGCAGTTCCGCGACTAGCTCCTACAATGAGCAGTTCTTC. The chain is built from TRBV6-5 and TRBJ2-1; tentative D call: TRBD2 (6 bases). The germline gives CDR1 MNHEY, CDR2 SVGAGI. V was cut by 4 bases and J by 0 bases, with 10 bases left in between. The CDR3 consists of 15 residues.